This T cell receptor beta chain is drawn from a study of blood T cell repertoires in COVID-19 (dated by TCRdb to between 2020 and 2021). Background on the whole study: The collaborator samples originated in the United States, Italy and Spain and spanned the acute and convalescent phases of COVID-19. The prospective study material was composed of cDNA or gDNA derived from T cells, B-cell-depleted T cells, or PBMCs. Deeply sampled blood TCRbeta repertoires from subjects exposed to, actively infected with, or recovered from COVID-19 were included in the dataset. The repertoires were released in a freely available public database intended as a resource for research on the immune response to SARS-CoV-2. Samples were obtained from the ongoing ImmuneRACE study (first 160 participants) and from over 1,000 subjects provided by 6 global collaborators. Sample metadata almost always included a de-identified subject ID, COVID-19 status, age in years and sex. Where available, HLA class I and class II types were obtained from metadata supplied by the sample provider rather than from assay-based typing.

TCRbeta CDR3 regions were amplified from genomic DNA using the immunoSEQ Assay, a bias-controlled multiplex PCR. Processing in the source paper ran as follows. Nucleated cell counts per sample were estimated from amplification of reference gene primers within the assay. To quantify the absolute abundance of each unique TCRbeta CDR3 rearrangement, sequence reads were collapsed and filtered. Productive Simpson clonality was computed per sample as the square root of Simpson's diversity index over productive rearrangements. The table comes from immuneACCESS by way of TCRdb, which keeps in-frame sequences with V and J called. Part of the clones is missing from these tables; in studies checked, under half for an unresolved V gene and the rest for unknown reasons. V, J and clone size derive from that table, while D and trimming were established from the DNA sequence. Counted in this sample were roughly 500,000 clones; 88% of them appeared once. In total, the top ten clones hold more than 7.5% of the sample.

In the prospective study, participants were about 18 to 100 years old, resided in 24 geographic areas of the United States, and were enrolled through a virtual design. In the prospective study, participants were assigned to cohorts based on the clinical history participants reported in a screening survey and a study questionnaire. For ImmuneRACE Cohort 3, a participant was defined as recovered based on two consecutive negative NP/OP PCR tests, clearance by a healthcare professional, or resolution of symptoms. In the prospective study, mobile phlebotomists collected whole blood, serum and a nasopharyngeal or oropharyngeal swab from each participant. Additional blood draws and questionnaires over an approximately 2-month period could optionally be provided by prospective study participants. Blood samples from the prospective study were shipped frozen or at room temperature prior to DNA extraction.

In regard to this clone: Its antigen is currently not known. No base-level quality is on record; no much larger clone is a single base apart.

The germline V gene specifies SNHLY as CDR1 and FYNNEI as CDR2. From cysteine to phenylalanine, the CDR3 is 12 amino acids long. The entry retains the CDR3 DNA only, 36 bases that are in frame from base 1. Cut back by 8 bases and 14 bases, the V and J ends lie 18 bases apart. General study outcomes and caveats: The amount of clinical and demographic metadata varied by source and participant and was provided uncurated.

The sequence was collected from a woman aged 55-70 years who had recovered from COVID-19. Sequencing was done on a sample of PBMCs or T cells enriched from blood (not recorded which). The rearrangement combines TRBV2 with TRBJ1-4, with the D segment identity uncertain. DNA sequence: TGTGCCAGCCTCAGTGCCGCGTCAGGTCTGTTTTTT. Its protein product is CASLSAASGLFF.